A single T cell receptor beta chain is shown here with its context. Its antigen is not identified. This entry comes from a study of Ad26.COV2.S vaccination and SARS-CoV-2 variants. Study-level information: The donor participated in the COV1001 trial, in its Ad26.COV2.S arm. In the study, Ad26.COV2.S was injected intramuscularly once, or twice 56 days apart.

Regarding treatment: over 15 received Ad26.COV2.S at low or high dose, single or two shots; about 5 received placebo; per-sample allocation not given. Following the first vaccine or placebo injection, samples were taken on day 63. V lost 2 bases to trimming and J lost 4 bases; unmatched junction nucleotides: 1. This CDR3 is built from 13 residues. The germline gives CDR1 MNHEY, CDR2 SMNVEV (reference sequence). The protocol was immunoSEQ multiplex PCR, while the TCRdb copy is restricted to in-frame clones and leaves out a portion. Of 410,000 or so clones in the sample, roughly 90% were seen once. Study-level points and caveats: Breadth and depth estimates from TCRs may understate total T cell responses. CD8+ and CD4+ T cells specific for spike reportedly responded with substantial breadth after vaccination.

This receptor was obtained from a person between 18 and 60 years old who received the Ad26.COV2.S COVID-19 vaccine or a placebo. Sample: peripheral blood, taken in a trial of Ad26.COV2.S vaccine versus placebo. The chain uses TRBV27 and TRBJ1-2; the match to TRBD1 covers 7 bases. The chain's CDR3 is CASSLGDSYGYTF. The CDR3 DNA is TGTGCCAGCAGTTTAGGGGACAGCTATGGCTACACCTTC.